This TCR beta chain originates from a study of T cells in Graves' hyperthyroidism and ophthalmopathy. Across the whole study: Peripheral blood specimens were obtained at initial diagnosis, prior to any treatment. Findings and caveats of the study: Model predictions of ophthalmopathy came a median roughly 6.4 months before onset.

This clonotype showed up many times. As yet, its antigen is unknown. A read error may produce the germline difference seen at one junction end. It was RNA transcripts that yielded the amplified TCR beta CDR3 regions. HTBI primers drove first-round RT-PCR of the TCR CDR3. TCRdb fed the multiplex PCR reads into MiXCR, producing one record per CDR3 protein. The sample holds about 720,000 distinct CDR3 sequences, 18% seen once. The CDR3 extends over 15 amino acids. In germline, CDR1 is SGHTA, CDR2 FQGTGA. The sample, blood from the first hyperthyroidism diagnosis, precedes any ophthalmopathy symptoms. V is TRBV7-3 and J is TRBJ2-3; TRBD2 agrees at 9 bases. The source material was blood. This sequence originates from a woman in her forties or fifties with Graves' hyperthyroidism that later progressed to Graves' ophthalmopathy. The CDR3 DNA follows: TGTGCCAGCAGCTTAGTAGCGGGGGCCACAAATACGCAGTATTTT. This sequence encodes CASSLVAGATNTQYF.